Listed below are T cell receptor beta chains from one sample, sequenced in a study of OX40 agonist ivuxolimab in advanced cancers. Method: immunoSEQ multiplex PCR; TCRdb's copy keeps in-frame clones and lacks some. The sample holds about 38,000 clones, 80% to 85% seen once. The sample in question was CD4+ or CD8+ T cells sorted from blood, obtained in a trial of the OX40 agonist ivuxolimab. All receptors derive from an adult with an advanced solid tumor such as melanoma, head and neck, liver or kidney cancer. Each CDR3 is given with its conserved first and last residue.

>TRBV18|TRBJ2-2
CASSAWTVDTGELFF
>TRBV5-4|TRBJ2-6
CASSSGTGVSGANVLTF
>TRBV6-5|TRBJ2-3
CASWGASTDTQYF
>TRBV7-9|TRBJ2-1
CASSLGDYSYNEQFF
>TRBV10-3|TRBJ2-7
CAINGLGRAYEQYF
>TRBV6-6|TRBJ1-5
CASSQTGNSNQPQHF
>TRBV5-6|TRBJ2-3
CASSQSTDTQYF
>TRBV5-6|TRBJ2-7
CASSISLPPYEQYF
>TRBV5-4|TRBJ2-2
CASSRDTSNTGELFF
>TRBV11-2|TRBJ1-1
CASSRDRNTEAFF
>TRBV13|TRBJ2-2
CASTVVRDRVYTGELFF
>TRBV6-1|TRBJ2-2
CASIGQGNTGELFF
>TRBV5-1|TRBJ2-7
CASSLGGQGIHEQYF
>TRBV5-1|TRBJ1-1
CASSFQGQGAFF
>TRBV5-4|TRBJ2-1
CASVAGGNPSNEQFF
>TRBV18|TRBJ2-5
CASSFTPGGTLREQYF
>TRBV6-5|TRBJ2-5
CASRWTRQETQYF
>TRBV7-8|TRBJ1-1
CASRSTGSNTEAFF
>TRBV29-1|TRBJ2-1
CSAVRDPRESGEQFF
>TRBV29-1|TRBJ2-1
CSVVLGGSYNEQFF
>TRBV7-9|TRBJ2-5
CASSPSWQGRETQYF